Listed here are 16 T cell receptor beta chains from one sample, sequenced in a study of shared clonotypes between healthy human individuals (dated by TCRdb to 2019 to 2021). Receptors were amplified or captured by the immunoSEQ multiplex PCR assay. What TCRdb holds here is the immuneACCESS table cut down to in-frame rearrangements. Part of the clones is not present; checked against another copy, under half of the missing clones reflect an unresolved V gene, and the others are unexplained. Here the sample has 850,000 to 1,200,000 clones; approximately 72% occur a single time. Roughly 1.4% of the sample lies in the top ten. Sequenced input: memory CD4+ T cells sorted from blood. The cell subset or site label here, explained by the study, means: CD45RA-negative fraction. These receptors were obtained from a man between 18 and 35 years old in good health.

This clone has only a few counts. The chain joins TRBV27 to TRBJ1-1, with D perhaps matching TRBD1 (5 bases). Germline values: CDR1 MNHEY, CDR2 SMNVEV (reference sequence). Trimming took off 0 bases at V and 4 bases at J, with 9 bases between the two ends. The CDR3 has 14 amino acids. This chain's CDR3 is CASSLSNRRTEAFF. CDR3 nucleotide sequence: TGTGCCAGCAGTTTATCGAACAGGCGCACTGAAGCTTTCTTT.

The chain carries TRBV28 and TRBJ2-1, with TRBD2 matching 9 bases. The germline gives CDR1 MDHEN, CDR2 SYDVKM. V was clipped by 6 bases and J by 6 bases; unmatched bases: 12. CDR3 length: 16 residues. This CDR3 reads CASSQIAGVRSNEQFF. CDR3 bases: TGTGCCAGCAGCCAAATAGCGGGGGTCCGTAGCAATGAGCAGTTCTTC.

The genes are TRBV6-1 and TRBJ2-6, with D perhaps assigned TRBD1 or TRBD2 (5 bases each). V lost 3 bases and J 2 bases, leaving 17 bases between the germline ends. CDR3 length: 18 residues. Germline V gene sequence: CDR1 MNHNS, CDR2 SASEGT. The CDR3: CASSEPGRGPPGANVLTF. The CDR3 nucleotides read TGTGCCAGCAGTGAGCCGGGACGCGGGCCCCCTGGGGCCAACGTCCTGACTTTC.

The chain recombines TRBV10-3 with TRBJ2-3, with D unresolved. Per germline, CDR1 ENHRY and CDR2 SYGVKD. This CDR3 comprises 11 residues. V lost 1 base to trimming and J lost 6 bases, with 2 bases between them. The CDR3 coding sequence is TGTGCCATCAGTGAGTGGGATACGCAGTATTTT. This encodes CAISEWDTQYF.

V gene TRBV2 combines with J gene TRBJ2-3, with TRBD2 matching 12 bases. Germline-derived CDR1 and CDR2 are SNHLY and FYNNEI. The CDR3 has 17 residues. Trimming took 3 bases from V and 6 from J; bases not matched to a gene: 10. The CDR3 coding sequence is TGTGCCAGCAGTGATCTCGAACTAGCGGGAGGAATTGATACGCAGTATTTT. Translating gives CASSDLELAGGIDTQYF.

This clone was seen only a few times. This rearrangement joins TRBV29-1 to TRBJ1-1; D gene ambiguous. Germline V gene lookup returns CDR1 SQVTM and CDR2 ANQGSEA. The CDR3 loop spans 13 amino acids. CDR3 in DNA: TGCGGAGCACCTGGGCCTTTTAACACTGAAGCTTTCTTT. Translation: CGAPGPFNTEAFF.

The chain has TRBV7-2 and TRBJ1-1; perhaps TRBD1 as D (5 bases). Germline CDR1 is SGHTA and CDR2 is FQGNSA. The CDR3 contains 15 residues. V was trimmed by 1 base and J by 1 base, leaving 10 bases between them. DNA of the CDR3: TGTGCCAGCAGCTTAGGGGGGGATAGGAACACTGAAGCTTTCTTT. Amino acids: CASSLGGDRNTEAFF. The full variable domain, its missing parts supplied by reference TRBV7-2 and TRBJ1-1, is GAGVSQSPSNKVTEKGKDVELRCDPISGHTALYWYRQSLGQGLEFLIYFQGNSAPDKSGLPSDRFSAERTGGSVSTLTIQRTQQEDSAVYLCASSLGGDRNTEAFFGQGTRLTVV.

This clone was counted a single time. The chain is built from TRBV10-1 and TRBJ2-1, with D tentatively TRBD1 (5 bases). There are 15 residues in the CDR3. V gave up 0 bases and J gave up 9 bases, with 15 bases separating them. Looked up from germline, CDR1 is WNHNN and CDR2 is SYGVQD (reference sequence). The CDR3 nucleotides read TGCGCCAGCAGTGAGTCAAGGGGAAACGTTGGTGAGCAGTTCTTC. It translates to CASSESRGNVGEQFF.

This sequence joins TRBV2 and TRBJ2-7; possible D gene TRBD1, 5 bases. The CDR3 has 13 amino acids. Trimming stripped 4 bases from V and 4 bases from J, with 11 bases between. Germline CDR1 and CDR2: SNHLY and FYNNEI. The CDR3 is CASSVLSGYEQYF. The CDR3 bases are TGTGCCAGCAGTGTCCTCTCAGGGTACGAGCAGTACTTC.

This clone was found a few times. The genes are TRBV27 and TRBJ1-5, with D perhaps matching TRBD1 (5 bases). The germline CDR1 and CDR2 sequences are MNHEY and SMNVEV (reference sequence). CDR3 length: 14 residues. V lost 5 bases, J lost 0 bases, and 8 bases lay in between. As DNA, the CDR3 is TGTGCCAGCAGTAGCCAGGGTAGCAATCAGCCCCAGCATTTT. Its protein is CASSSQGSNQPQHF.

In this sample, this clone turned up a few times. The same CDR3 arises from other DNA sequences in this sample as well. V gene TRBV9 combines with J gene TRBJ1-2, with D maybe TRBD1 (5 bases). The CDR3 has 14 amino acids. V was trimmed by 0 bases and J by 2 bases, leaving 8 bases between them. The germline CDR1 and CDR2 sequences are SGDLS and YYNGEE. For the CDR3, the DNA is TGTGCCAGCAGCGTAGCTACAGGAAACTATGGCTACACCTTC. Its translation: CASSVATGNYGYTF.

This clone was detected a few times. The V call is TRBV18, the J call TRBJ2-5; 9 bases align to TRBD1. The end of the DNA is better explained by TRBJ2-7, so the J call may be wrong. The CDR3 totals 14 residues. Germline loops: CDR1 KGHSH, CDR2 LQKENI. The CDR3 sequence is CASSPTGGSYEQYF. The CDR3 DNA sequence: TGTGCCAGCTCGCCGACAGGGGGGTCCTACGAGCAGTACTTC.

Many counts were recorded for this clone. This chain connects TRBV7-2 to TRBJ1-4; TRBD1 matches 8 bases. Trimming cost V 5 bases and J 3 bases; bases outside gene matches: 8. The CDR3 extends over 16 amino acids. From germline, CDR1 is SGHTA and CDR2 FQGNSA. The CDR3 loop is CASSLGQGRPNEKLFF. The DNA of the CDR3 is TGTGCCAGCAGCCTCGGACAGGGCAGGCCTAATGAAAAACTGTTTTTT.

This clone was recorded only once. The V call is TRBV5-6, the J call TRBJ1-6, with TRBD1 matching 10 bases. The V gene's germline CDR1 is SGHDT and CDR2 YYEEEE. The CDR3 is 18 residues long. V dropped 0 bases and J dropped 5; count of bases not matched to a gene: 8. CDR3 coding DNA: TGTGCCAGCAGCTTGGTTCGTCCTGGGACAGGGGATAATTCACCCCTCCACTTT. Protein: CASSLVRPGTGDNSPLHF.

This chain joins TRBV7-2 and TRBJ1-4; D gene uncertain. Trimming stripped 5 bases from V and 4 bases from J, with 5 bases between. This CDR3 is 12 amino acids long. In germline, CDR1 is SGHTA, CDR2 FQGNSA. CDR3 nucleotides: TGTGCCAGCAGCCGGAGTAATGAAAAACTGTTTTTT. Translation: CASSRSNEKLFF.

This chain uses TRBV5-4 with TRBJ2-3; D is undetermined. Trimming stripped 5 bases from V and 2 bases from J, with 12 bases between. Germline values: CDR1 SGHNT, CDR2 YYREEE (reference sequence). The CDR3 is 14 residues long. CDR3 sequence: CASSYGPFTDTQYF. DNA for the CDR3: TGTGCCAGCAGTTATGGACCATTCACAGATACGCAGTATTTT.